The 13 T cell receptor beta chains below come from one sample, sequenced in a study of blood T cell repertoires in COVID-19. Assay: immunoSEQ multiplex PCR; the TCRdb copy retains only in-frame clones and omits some. The sample yields some 64,000 clones, about 80% seen once. The material sequenced was peripheral blood. The receptors originated from a man at least 80 years old with active or convalescent COVID-19.

The chain uses TRBV30 and TRBJ1-1; a possible D gene is TRBD1 (5 bases). CDR1 and CDR2 (germline): GTSNPN, SVGIG (reference sequence). The CDR3 contains 13 residues. With 8 bases removed from V and 0 bases from J, the gap between germline ends came to 13 bases. This CDR3 reads CAGKGRMNTEAFF. The CDR3 nucleotides read TGTGCCGGAAAGGGGCGAATGAACACTGAAGCTTTCTTT.

Only one count was recorded for this clone. This chain uses TRBV28 with TRBJ1-1, with D tentatively TRBD1 (5 bases). Looked up from germline, CDR1 is MDHEN and CDR2 is SYDVKM. This CDR3 has 15 residues. Trimming pared 2 bases from V and 4 bases from J, leaving 14 bases between. The CDR3 loop is CASSLNPGSATEAFF. CDR3 bases: TGTGCCAGCAGTTTAAACCCAGGGTCGGCCACTGAAGCTTTCTTT.

The chain links TRBV20-1 to TRBJ1-5, with 7 bases lining up with TRBD1. Germline CDR1 reads DFQATT; CDR2 reads SNEGSKA (reference sequence). The ends lost 3 bases at V and 0 bases at J; junction bases unmatched: 5. This CDR3 has 15 amino acids. This CDR3 reads CSASWGTDSNQPQHF. In DNA form, the CDR3 reads TGCAGTGCTAGTTGGGGGACAGATAGCAATCAGCCCCAGCATTTT.

The sample holds one count of this clone. The V gene is TRBV6-6, the J gene TRBJ1-6; D remains ambiguous. Germline lookup yields CDR1 MNHNY and CDR2 SVGAGI (reference sequence). Trimming left V 4 bases short and J 12 bases short, with 10 bases between. This CDR3 is 12 amino acids long. CDR3 protein: CASSWTLGPLHF. CDR3 bases: TGTGCCAGCAGTTGGACTTTGGGACCCCTCCACTTT.

The chain recombines TRBV27 with TRBJ2-1, with 10 positions matching TRBD2. The CDR3 is made up of 14 amino acids. V shed 7 bases, J shed 3 bases, and the junction held 3 bases outside the gene matches. Germline V gives CDR1 MNHEY, CDR2 SMNVEV (reference sequence). This CDR3 is CASKIAGGYNEQFF. For the CDR3, the DNA is TGTGCCAGCAAAATAGCGGGGGGCTACAATGAGCAGTTCTTC.

The chain combines TRBV2 with TRBJ2-7; 8 bases match TRBD1. This CDR3 spans 16 amino acids. J was trimmed by 4 bases and V by 2 bases; bases with no gene match: 10. Germline CDR1 SNHLY, CDR2 FYNNEI. The CDR3 loop reads CASSEPLLQGAYEQYF. The CDR3 DNA reads TGTGCCAGCAGTGAACCCCTTTTGCAGGGGGCTTACGAGCAGTACTTC.

The chain links TRBV5-1 to TRBJ1-4; D gene unclear. V lost 4 bases and J 7 bases, leaving 11 bases between the germline ends. Germline V gene sequence: CDR1 SGHRS, CDR2 YFSETQ. This CDR3 is 13 amino acids long. CDR3 loop: CASSSGGFEKLFF. Written as DNA, the CDR3 is TGCGCCAGCAGCAGTGGAGGGTTTGAAAAACTGTTTTTT.

CDR3 in amino acids: CASSPRRNADTQYF. DNA of the CDR3: TGTGCCAGTAGTCCCAGGAGGAACGCAGATACGCAGTATTTT. The J gene is TRBJ2-3, the V gene TRBV19; TRBD2 is a possible D gene (5 bases). CDR3 length: 14 amino acids. Germline V gene lookup returns CDR1 LNHDA and CDR2 SQIVND (reference sequence). V dropped 5 bases and J dropped 4 bases, with 13 bases sitting between them.

The chain uses TRBV18 and TRBJ2-7, with no clear D. CDR1 is KGHSH and CDR2 is LQKENI in the germline V gene. Trimming took off 1 base at V and 0 bases at J, with 10 bases between the two ends. The CDR3 contains 15 residues. The CDR3 reads CASSPLRVHSYEQYF. CDR3 DNA sequence: TGTGCCAGCTCACCACTCCGGGTCCACTCCTACGAGCAGTACTTC.

The genes are TRBV19 and TRBJ2-1, with D hard to call. Trimming cost V 3 bases and J 10 bases, with 10 bases left between them. The CDR3 is 12 amino acids. Germline lookup yields CDR1 LNHDA and CDR2 SQIVND (reference sequence). CDR3 sequence (DNA): TGTGCCAGTAGTATCCACACCCGAGAGCAGTTCTTC. Its protein is CASSIHTREQFF.

This clone was seen a single time. The genes are TRBV6-5 and TRBJ1-2; TRBD1 aligns across 7 bases. The trim removed 8 bases at V and 8 bases at J, leaving 5 bases unmatched. Per germline, CDR1 MNHEY and CDR2 SVGAGI. There are 11 residues in the CDR3. The CDR3 loop is CASAGQVGYTF. As DNA, the CDR3 is TGTGCCAGCGCAGGACAGGTGGGCTACACCTTC.

This clone was observed a single time. The chain uses TRBV27 and TRBJ2-4, with 8 nucleotides matching TRBD2. CDR1 and CDR2 from the germline V gene are MNHEY and SMNVEV (reference sequence). The CDR3 consists of 16 residues. J lost 0 bases, V lost 3 bases, and 4 bases had no gene match. This CDR3 is CASSFALAGAKNIQYF. The CDR3 nucleotides are TGTGCCAGCAGTTTCGCCCTAGCGGGAGCCAAAAACATTCAGTACTTC.

This chain uses TRBV28 with TRBJ2-2; TRBD2 matches 7 bases. Trimming took 6 bases from V and 1 from J; bases not matched to a gene: 11. Germline lookup yields CDR1 MDHEN and CDR2 SYDVKM. The CDR3 length is 17 residues. CDR3 nucleotides: TGTGCCAGCAGGTTAGCGGGTACCCTCGAGAACACCGGGGAGCTGTTTTTT. Protein sequence: CASRLAGTLENTGELFF.